Included here is one TCR beta chain sequence, with context. Its matching antigen is unknown. This specimen belongs to a study of Ad26.COV2.S vaccination and SARS-CoV-2 variants. Across the study: In the COV1001 trial, the donor was in the Ad26.COV2.S arm. Overall study results and limits: Using TCR breadth and depth analyses may have led to underestimated total T cell responses.

The table came from immunoSEQ multiplex PCR; TCRdb's copy has only in-frame clones and leaves some out. This table has a few hundred thousand clones, approximately 90% appearing once. The CDR3 has 14 residues. V dropped 6 bases and J dropped 0; count of bases not matched to a gene: 6. Germline lookup yields CDR1 DFQATT and CDR2 SNEGSKA (reference sequence). Treatment specified: roughly 19 received Ad26.COV2.S at low or high dose, single or two shots; roughly five received placebo; per-sample allocation not given. Each sample was drawn 63 days after the first injection (of vaccine or placebo). Donation came from an adult in Boston who was aged 18-55 years.

The chain combines TRBV20-1 with TRBJ2-7, with TRBD2 matching 9 bases. This receptor was identified in a person between 18 and 65 years old who received the Ad26.COV2.S COVID-19 vaccine or a placebo. The specimen comprised peripheral blood, sampled in a trial of Ad26.COV2.S vaccine versus placebo. The CDR3 bases are TGCAGTGCAAGTCTTAGCGGGAGCTCCTACGAGCAGTACTTC. Its protein product is CSASLSGSSYEQYF.